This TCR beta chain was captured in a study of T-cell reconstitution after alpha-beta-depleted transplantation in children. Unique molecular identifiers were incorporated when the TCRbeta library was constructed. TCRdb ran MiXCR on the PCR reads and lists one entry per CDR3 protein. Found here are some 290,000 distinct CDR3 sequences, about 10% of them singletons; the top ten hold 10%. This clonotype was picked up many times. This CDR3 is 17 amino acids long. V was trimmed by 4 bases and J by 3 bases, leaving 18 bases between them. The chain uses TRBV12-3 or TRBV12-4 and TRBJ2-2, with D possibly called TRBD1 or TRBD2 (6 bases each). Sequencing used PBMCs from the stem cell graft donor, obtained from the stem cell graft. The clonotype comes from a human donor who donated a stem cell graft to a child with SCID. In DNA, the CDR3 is TGTGCCAGCAGTTCTGTTCGGGGGCTCGGTTACACCGGGGAGCTGTTTTTT. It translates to CASSSVRGLGYTGELFF.